A single sample is the source of the 9 T cell receptor beta chains below, sequenced in a study of radiotherapy plus CTLA-4 blockade in lung cancer. TCRdb's copy holds only in-frame clones and misses some; the assay was immunoSEQ multiplex PCR. The data hold about 68,000 clones, with 79% observed a single time. This specimen was peripheral blood, taken from a patient treated with radiotherapy plus ipilimumab. These receptors were obtained from a human donor with non-small cell lung cancer who had a complete response to radiotherapy plus ipilimumab.

This sequence joins TRBV6-1 and TRBJ2-3; 10 bases align to TRBD1. The CDR3 runs to 14 residues. Germline loops: CDR1 MNHNS, CDR2 SASEGT. After removal of 5 bases from V and 5 bases from J, the junction contained 4 bases not matched to a gene. In DNA form, the CDR3 reads TGTGCCAGCAGTCGGGACAGGGGCAGAGATACGCAGTATTTT. Translating gives CASSRDRGRDTQYF.

The chain employs TRBV4-1 and TRBJ1-3; D may be TRBD1 (5 bases). V gave up 4 bases and J gave up 4 bases, with 20 bases separating them. This CDR3 spans 17 amino acids. The V gene's germline CDR1 is MGHRA and CDR2 YSYEKL. CDR3 DNA sequence: TGCGCCAGCAGCCCCGGGGTGGTCCGGGGCAGCGGAAACACCATATATTTT. Translated: CASSPGVVRGSGNTIYF.

This chain uses TRBV7-2 with TRBJ1-3, with D perhaps TRBD1 (6 bases). Trimming removed 5 bases at V and 7 bases at J, with 12 bases between. CDR3 length: 13 residues. The V gene's germline CDR1 is SGHTA and CDR2 FQGNSA. In DNA, the CDR3 is TGTGCCAGCAGCATCAACAGGGTGAACACCATATATTTT. Protein product: CASSINRVNTIYF.

The J gene is TRBJ1-4, the V gene TRBV11-2, with D tentatively TRBD1 (5 bases). Germline values: CDR1 SGHAT, CDR2 FQNNGV. V was shortened by 5 bases and J by 4 bases, with 17 bases between the two germline ends. This CDR3 is built from 16 residues. In DNA, the CDR3 is TGTGCCAGCAGCGGTACGCCGGGACGCATTAATGAAAAACTGTTTTTT. Its translation: CASSGTPGRINEKLFF.

This chain uses TRBV14 with TRBJ1-1; no reliable D call. The CDR3 is 14 residues long. V was clipped by 1 base and J by 0 bases, with 6 bases between them. Germline CDR1 SGHDN, CDR2 FVKESK. In DNA form, the CDR3 reads TGTGCCAGCAGCCAAGGGGTTATGAACACTGAAGCTTTCTTT. This gives the protein CASSQGVMNTEAFF. Combining the CDR3 with reference TRBV14 and TRBJ1-1 gives the whole variable domain EAGVTQFPSHSVIEKGQTVTLRCDPISGHDNLYWYRRVMGKEIKFLLHFVKESKQDESGMPNNRFLAERTGGTYSTLKVQPAELEDSGVYFCASSQGVMNTEAFFGQGTRLTVV.

This chain connects TRBV29-1 to TRBJ2-1, with D perhaps being TRBD1 or TRBD2 (5 bases each). Per the germline V gene, CDR1 is SQVTM and CDR2 is ANQGSEA. V was clipped by 7 bases and J by 4 bases, with 14 bases between them. This CDR3 spans 13 amino acids. The CDR3 protein is CSGSRGTYNEQFF. The CDR3 DNA reads TGCAGCGGGAGTCGGGGCACGTACAATGAGCAGTTCTTC.

The chain combines TRBV2 with TRBJ1-5; unclear D gene. This CDR3 region has 17 residues. V lost 6 bases and J 2 bases, leaving 20 bases between the germline ends. The V gene's germline CDR1 is SNHLY and CDR2 FYNNEI. This CDR3 is CASSPGSWLGGNQPQHF. The DNA for the CDR3 is TGTGCCAGCAGCCCGGGCAGCTGGCTCGGGGGCAATCAGCCCCAGCATTTT.

The chain links TRBV6-6 to TRBJ1-2; 7 nucleotides line up with TRBD1. The CDR3 covers 14 residues. Trimming took 5 bases from V and 6 from J; bases not matched to a gene: 9. Germline-derived CDR1 and CDR2 are MNHNY and SVGAGI (reference sequence). As DNA, the CDR3 is TGTGCCAGCAGTCCCTCCGGACAGGCCAATGGCTACACCTTC. This gives the protein CASSPSGQANGYTF.

The V gene is TRBV19, the J gene TRBJ1-1; D ambiguous. This CDR3 is built from 13 residues. Trimming stripped 5 bases from V and 3 bases from J, with 10 bases between. Germline CDR1 and CDR2: LNHDA and SQIVND (reference sequence). CDR3 nucleotide sequence: TGTGCCAGTAGTTTCGCCAGGTACACTGAAGCTTTCTTT. Its translation: CASSFARYTEAFF.